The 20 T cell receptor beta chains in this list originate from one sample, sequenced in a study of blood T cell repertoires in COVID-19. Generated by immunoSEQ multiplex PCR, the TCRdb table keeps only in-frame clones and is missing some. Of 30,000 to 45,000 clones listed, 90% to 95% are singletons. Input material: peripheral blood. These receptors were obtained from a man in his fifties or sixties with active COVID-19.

CDR3 protein: CASSLAGVETQYF. The CDR3, as DNA: TGTGCCAGTAGCCTCGCAGGGGTAGAGACCCAGTACTTC. J is TRBJ2-5 and V is TRBV19; D may be TRBD1 (6 bases). Germline-derived CDR1 and CDR2 are LNHDA and SQIVND (reference sequence). Trimming stripped 6 bases from V and 4 bases from J, with 12 bases between. The CDR3 extends over 13 amino acids.

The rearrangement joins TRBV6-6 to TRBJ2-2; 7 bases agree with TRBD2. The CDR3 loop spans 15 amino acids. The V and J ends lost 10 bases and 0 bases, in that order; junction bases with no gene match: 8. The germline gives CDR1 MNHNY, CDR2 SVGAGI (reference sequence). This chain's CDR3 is CATQTRGANTGELFF. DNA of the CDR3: TGTGCCACTCAAACCCGGGGGGCGAACACCGGGGAGCTGTTTTTT.

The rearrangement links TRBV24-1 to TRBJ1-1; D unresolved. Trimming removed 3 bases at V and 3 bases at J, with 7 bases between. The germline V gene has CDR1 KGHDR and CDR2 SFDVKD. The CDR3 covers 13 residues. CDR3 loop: CATSDGQDTEAFF. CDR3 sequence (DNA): TGTGCCACCAGTGATGGTCAGGACACTGAAGCTTTCTTT.

CDR3 sequence (DNA): TGTGCCAGCAGTTTCCCTGACCTACTAAACACCGGGGAGCTGTTTTTT. This encodes CASSFPDLLNTGELFF. The gene calls are TRBV27 and TRBJ2-2, with D unresolved. This CDR3 has 16 amino acids. Germline loops: CDR1 MNHEY, CDR2 SMNVEV (reference sequence). V was cut by 3 bases and J by 2 bases, with 13 bases left in between.

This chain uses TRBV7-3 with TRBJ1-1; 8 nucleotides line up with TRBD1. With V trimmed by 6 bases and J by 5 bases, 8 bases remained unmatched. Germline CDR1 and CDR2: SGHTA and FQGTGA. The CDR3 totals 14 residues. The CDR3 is CASRPNTGGTEAFF. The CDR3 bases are TGTGCCAGCAGACCTAATACAGGGGGAACTGAAGCTTTCTTT.

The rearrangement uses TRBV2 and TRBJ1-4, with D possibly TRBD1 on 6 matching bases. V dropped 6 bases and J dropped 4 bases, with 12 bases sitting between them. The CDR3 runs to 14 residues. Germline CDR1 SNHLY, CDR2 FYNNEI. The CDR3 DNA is TGTGCCAGCAGGAGGGGGGGAGTTAATGAAAAACTGTTTTTT. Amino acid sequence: CASRRGGVNEKLFF.

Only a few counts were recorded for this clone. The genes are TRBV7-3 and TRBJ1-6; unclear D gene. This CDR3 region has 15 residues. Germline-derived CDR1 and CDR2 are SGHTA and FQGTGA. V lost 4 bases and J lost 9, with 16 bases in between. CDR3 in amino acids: CASSSDGGFTSPLHF. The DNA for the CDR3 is TGTGCCAGCAGCTCGGACGGAGGGTTCACTTCACCCCTCCACTTT.

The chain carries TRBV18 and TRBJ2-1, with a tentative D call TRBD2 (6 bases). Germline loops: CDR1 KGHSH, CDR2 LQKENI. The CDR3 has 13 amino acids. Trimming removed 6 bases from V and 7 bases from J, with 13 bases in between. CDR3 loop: CASSPGRENEQFF. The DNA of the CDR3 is TGTGCCAGCTCCCCGGGACGGGAGAATGAGCAGTTCTTC.

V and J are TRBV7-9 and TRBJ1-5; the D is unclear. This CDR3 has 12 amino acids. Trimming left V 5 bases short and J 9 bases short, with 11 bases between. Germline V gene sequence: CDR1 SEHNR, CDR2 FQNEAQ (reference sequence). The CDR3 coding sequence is TGTGCCAGCAGCCCCCTCGCGGGGCCCCAGCATTTT. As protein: CASSPLAGPQHF.

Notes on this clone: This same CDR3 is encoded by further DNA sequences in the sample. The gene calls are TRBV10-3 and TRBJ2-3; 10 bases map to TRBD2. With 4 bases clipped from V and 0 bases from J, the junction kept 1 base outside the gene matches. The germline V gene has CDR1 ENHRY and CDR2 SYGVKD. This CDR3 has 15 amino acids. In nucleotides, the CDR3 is TGTGCCATCAGTGGACTAGCGGGTAGCACAGATACGCAGTATTTT. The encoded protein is CAISGLAGSTDTQYF.

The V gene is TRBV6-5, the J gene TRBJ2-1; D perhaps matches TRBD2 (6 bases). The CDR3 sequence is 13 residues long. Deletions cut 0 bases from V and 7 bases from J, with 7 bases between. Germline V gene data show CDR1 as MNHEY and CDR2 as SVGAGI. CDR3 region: CASSYSEGNEQFF. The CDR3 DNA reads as TGTGCCAGCAGTTACTCGGAGGGGAATGAGCAGTTCTTC.

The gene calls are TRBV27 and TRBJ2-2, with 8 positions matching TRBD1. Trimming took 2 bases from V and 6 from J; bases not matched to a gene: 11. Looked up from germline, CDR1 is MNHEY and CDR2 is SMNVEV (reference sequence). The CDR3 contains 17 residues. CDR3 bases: TGTGCCAGCAGTTTAGCCGCCGGGACAGGTATCTCCGGGGAGCTGTTTTTT. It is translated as CASSLAAGTGISGELFF.

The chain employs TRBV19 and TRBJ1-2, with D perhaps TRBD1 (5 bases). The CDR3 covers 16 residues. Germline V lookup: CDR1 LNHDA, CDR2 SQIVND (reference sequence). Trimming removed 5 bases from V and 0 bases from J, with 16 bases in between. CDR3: CASSSNEDITNYGYTF. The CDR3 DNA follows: TGTGCCAGTAGTTCTAACGAGGACATAACTAACTATGGCTACACCTTC.

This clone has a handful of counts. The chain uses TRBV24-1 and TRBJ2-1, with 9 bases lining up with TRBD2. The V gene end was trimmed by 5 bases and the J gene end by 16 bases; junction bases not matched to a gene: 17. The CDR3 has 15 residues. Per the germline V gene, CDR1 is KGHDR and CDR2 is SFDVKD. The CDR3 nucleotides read TGTGCCACCAGTGCGTTAGCGGGAGCCCAATTCGAGTTTTTCTTC. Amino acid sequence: CATSALAGAQFEFFF.

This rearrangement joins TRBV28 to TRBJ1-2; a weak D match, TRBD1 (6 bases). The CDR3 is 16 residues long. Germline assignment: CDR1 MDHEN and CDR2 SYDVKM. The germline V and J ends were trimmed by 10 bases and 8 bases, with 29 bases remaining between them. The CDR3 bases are TGTGCCATCTACCTAGAAGGGGGATCCCGAATTGGCGGCTACACCTTC. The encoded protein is CAIYLEGGSRIGGYTF.

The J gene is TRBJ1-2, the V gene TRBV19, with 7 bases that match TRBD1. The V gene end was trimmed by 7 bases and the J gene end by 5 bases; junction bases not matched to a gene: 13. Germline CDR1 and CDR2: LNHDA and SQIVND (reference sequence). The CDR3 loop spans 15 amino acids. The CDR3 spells CASNPLLTGAYGYTF. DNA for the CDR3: TGTGCCAGTAACCCACTCCTCACAGGGGCGTATGGCTACACCTTC.

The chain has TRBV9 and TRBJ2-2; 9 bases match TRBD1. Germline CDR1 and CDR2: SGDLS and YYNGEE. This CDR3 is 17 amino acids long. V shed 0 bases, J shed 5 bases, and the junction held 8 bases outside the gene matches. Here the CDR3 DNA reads TGTGCCAGCAGCGTAGTCTACGACAGGGGGAGAACCGGGGAGCTGTTTTTT. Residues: CASSVVYDRGRTGELFF.

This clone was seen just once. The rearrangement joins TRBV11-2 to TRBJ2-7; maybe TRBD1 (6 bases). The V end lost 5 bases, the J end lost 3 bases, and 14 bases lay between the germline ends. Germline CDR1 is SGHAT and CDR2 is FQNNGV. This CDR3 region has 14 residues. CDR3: CASSPQQGYYEQYF. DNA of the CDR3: TGTGCCAGCAGCCCCCAACAGGGTTACTACGAGCAGTACTTC.

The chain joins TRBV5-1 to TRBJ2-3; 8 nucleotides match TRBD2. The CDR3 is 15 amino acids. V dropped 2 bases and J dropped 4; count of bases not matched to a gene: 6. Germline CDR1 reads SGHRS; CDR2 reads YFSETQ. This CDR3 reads CASSLISGSADTQYF. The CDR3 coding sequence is TGCGCCAGCAGCTTAATCAGCGGGAGCGCAGATACGCAGTATTTT. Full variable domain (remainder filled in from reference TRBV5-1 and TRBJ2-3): KAGVTQTPRYLIKTRGQQVTLSCSPISGHRSVSWYQQTPGQGLQFLFEYFSETQRNKGNFPGRFSGRQFSNSRSEMNVSTLELGDSALYLCASSLISGSADTQYFGPGTRLTVL.

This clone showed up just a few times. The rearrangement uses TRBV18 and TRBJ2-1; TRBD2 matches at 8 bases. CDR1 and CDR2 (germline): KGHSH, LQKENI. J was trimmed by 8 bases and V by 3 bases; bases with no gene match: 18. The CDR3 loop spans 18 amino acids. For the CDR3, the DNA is TGTGCCAGCTCACCCCTTTTCAGCGGGGGTGCCAAAGGCGATGAGCAGTTCTTC. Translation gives CASSPLFSGGAKGDEQFF.